The rows below give T cell receptor beta chains drawn from one sample of a study of CXCR3-negative and CXCR3-positive naive CD8 T cells. TCRdb processed the 5' RACE reads again and assigns one entry to each CDR3 protein, with no DNA. The listing contains 75,000 to 95,000 distinct CDR3 sequences. The sequencing input was naive CXCR3- CD8+ T cells from blood. The source of these receptors is a human donor in good health. Some clones in this sample may be carry-over from other donors' samples. The CDR3 runs from the conserved cysteine through the conserved F or W. Fields, in order: J gene, V gene, CDR3 protein.

TRBJ1-2 | TRBV7-9 | CASSLLAGDHGYTF
TRBJ1-1 | TRBV5-4 | CASSLQGYTEAFF
TRBJ1-5 | TRBV4-3 | CASSQSFRGGGNQPQHF
TRBJ2-2 | TRBV7-7 | CASSSLQGTGELFF
TRBJ2-7 | TRBV7-8 | CASSLAGTSYEQYF
TRBJ2-2 | TRBV11-2 | CASSLRDTGELFF
TRBJ2-3 | TRBV6-5 | CATSSDSTDTQYF
TRBJ1-1 | TRBV6-5 | CASRQTGGVAEAFF
TRBJ2-1 | TRBV4-2 | CASSQEVASGTEQFF
TRBJ2-7 | TRBV7-6 | CASSPGQDSYEQYF
TRBJ2-7 | TRBV12-3/TRBV12-4 | CASSLATGLTYEQYF
TRBJ2-7 | TRBV12-3/TRBV12-4 | CASSFPSGRGNYEQYF
TRBJ1-2 | TRBV29-1 | CSVGPQGEYGYTF
TRBJ1-5 | TRBV19 | CASSIADRENQPQHF
TRBJ2-2 | TRBV7-3 | CASRGGGELFF
TRBJ2-5 | TRBV29-1 | CSVPNTEETQYF
TRBJ1-1 | TRBV19 | CASSIGIGMNTEAFF
TRBJ1-2 | TRBV11-1 | CASSPTGTSYGYTF
TRBJ2-7 | TRBV2 | CASRGNPGTAYEQYF
TRBJ2-7 | TRBV5-1 | CASSSEMTSPSSYEQYF
TRBJ2-1 | TRBV3-1 | CASSLRTSGSLSYNEQFF
TRBJ2-1 | TRBV15 | CATSFGTGPHNEQFF
TRBJ1-1 | TRBV6-2/TRBV6-3 | CASGSGATEAFF
TRBJ2-1 | TRBV6-2/TRBV6-3 | CASSYYWGSGGNNEQFF
TRBJ2-1 | TRBV4-2 | CASSQELLAYEQFF
TRBJ2-1 | TRBV29-1 | CSVEDQWVEQFF
TRBJ2-2 | TRBV29-1 | CIAGGVGELFF
TRBJ2-7 | TRBV27 | CASSPSGSVYEQYF
TRBJ2-5 | TRBV7-6 | CASSLYGDSETQYF
TRBJ2-7 | TRBV11-2 | CASSLDLSGHYEQYF
TRBJ2-2 | TRBV5-5 | CGSRPDTLTGELFF
TRBJ2-7 | TRBV6-5 | CASSYLNEVGAGAYEQYF
TRBJ1-2 | TRBV29-1 | CSVEGQDYGYTF
TRBJ2-7 | TRBV5-1 | CASGRGGEQYF
TRBJ2-1 | TRBV7-2 | CASGPSYNEQFF
TRBJ1-1 | TRBV7-2 | CASSLVRNTEAFF
TRBJ1-1 | TRBV6-4 | CASTQTGMNTEAFF
TRBJ1-1 | TRBV7-2 | CASSLALGLNTEAFF
TRBJ2-7 | TRBV7-9 | CASSFTGTGAREQYF
TRBJ2-7 | TRBV7-9 | CASSGGTGYPPSLYEQYF
TRBJ1-3 | TRBV29-1 | CSASEGNTIYF
TRBJ2-1 | TRBV20-1 | CSARMGIVGDNEQFF